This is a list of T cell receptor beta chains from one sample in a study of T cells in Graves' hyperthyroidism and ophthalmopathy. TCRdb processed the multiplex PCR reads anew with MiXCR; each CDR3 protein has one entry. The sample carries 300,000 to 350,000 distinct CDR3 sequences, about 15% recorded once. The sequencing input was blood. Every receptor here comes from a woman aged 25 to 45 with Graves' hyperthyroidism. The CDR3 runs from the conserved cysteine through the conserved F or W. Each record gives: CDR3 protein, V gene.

CASSSGTINTGELFF | TRBV5-5
CASSLVAGGPETQYF | TRBV5-4
CASSPASSGSRYEQFF | TRBV11-1
CSGGGDTDTQYF | TRBV20-1
CVSSLAHNEQFF | TRBV11-2
CASSLEEGGTQYF | TRBV11-3
CATSDGLGQPQHF | TRBV24-1
CASSLEGQQNEKLFF | TRBV5-1
CASALGTGIPDTQYF | TRBV11-2
CASSFLVSGELFF | TRBV12-3/TRBV12-4
CASGLVAGTDTQYF | TRBV27
CASSLDGGGLGGAEAFF | TRBV5-1
CASSAIGHQETQYF | TRBV2
CASSEAELAGGGETQYF | TRBV6-1
CASSIDHVTDTQYF | TRBV19
CSAREPIGDYEQYF | TRBV20-1
CATRPTLGRRGEKLFF | TRBV27
CASSPAEWDTGELFF | TRBV28
CASSHTSGSHNEQFF | TRBV9
CSASGTKTYNEQFF | TRBV20-1
CASSEGTGFGTGELFF | TRBV10-1
CASSRFQGKANEQFF | TRBV28
CASSELGRASPLHF | TRBV2
CASRDAPGLHTEAFF | TRBV6-1
CRDPGRRTDRQYF | TRBV20-1
CASSPSTPLGNQPQHF | TRBV7-8
CASSLLAGSREQFF | TRBV6-2/TRBV6-3
CASSLGTVNEQYF | TRBV12-3/TRBV12-4
CAISETPVTGGGTGELFF | TRBV10-3
CSARKSNQPQHF | TRBV20-1
CATSGASGSGEQFF | TRBV24-1
CASPGQYDYTF | TRBV28
CAITQEQGASYEQYF | TRBV10-3
CSVEDPSQQETQYF | TRBV29-1
CASSLFPGSYEQYF | TRBV27
CASRDRGVLESDEQYF | TRBV28
CSARDSRGSTEAFF | TRBV20-1
CASSDPTVDTQYF | TRBV9
CSALDPNEQFF | TRBV29-1
CASRETGSRSKNIQYF | TRBV2
CASSVGRVTDTQYF | TRBV12-3/TRBV12-4
CATSRGLDTQYF | TRBV15
CASSYSTIGTGVVGELFF | TRBV6-5
CATSGGRISETQYF | TRBV7-9
CASSFSGNTEAFF | TRBV27
CASSSQGREQYF | TRBV6-1
CASSLPFRTPAGGELFF | TRBV11-2
CASSSTVGLEKLFF | TRBV7-9
CSVGGFNQPQHF | TRBV29-1
CASSPSASRDNEQFF | TRBV18
CASGSAAFYEQYF | TRBV7-2
CASSPALTLAKNIQYF | TRBV3-1
CASSQRLGQGARETQYF | TRBV3-1
CSARVTGRETQYF | TRBV20-1
CASSQDRAGANVLTF | TRBV11-2